A selection of T cell receptor beta chains follows, all from one sample in a study of blood T cell repertoires in COVID-19. The data were produced by immunoSEQ multiplex PCR, yet TCRdb's version contains in-frame clones alone and is incomplete. The sample lists 250,000 or so clones, approximately 80% occurring once. The sample taken for sequencing was peripheral blood. Source of these receptors: a man in his 60s with acute or convalescent COVID-19. CDR3s include the opening cysteine and the closing phenylalanine or tryptophan. Fields, in order: clone size, V gene, D gene, J gene, CDR3 DNA, CDR3 protein. D genes are given only for firm matches. The size field is filled for only some rows; it gives once, few, many or a size class.

-	TRBV6-5	TRBD1	TRBJ2-1	TGTGCCAGCAGTTACTCAGGGGGACAGCCCTACAATGAGCAGTTCTTC	CASSYSGGQPYNEQFF
medium-sized	TRBV21-1	-	TRBJ1-1	TGTGCCAGCGCAGGGGTCGAGGCCTTGAACACTGAAGCTTTCTTT	CASAGVEALNTEAFF
-	TRBV12-3/TRBV12-4	-	TRBJ2-7	TGTGCCAGCAGTTTGGTCAGCTACGAGCAGTACTTC	CASSLVSYEQYF
-	TRBV28	TRBD1	TRBJ1-3	TGTGCCAGCAGTAGACAGGGGTTCCCCACCATATATTTT	CASSRQGFPTIYF
-	TRBV25-1	-	TRBJ2-3	TGTGCCAGCAGTGGGGCAGGCACAGATACGCAGTATTTT	CASSGAGTDTQYF
once	TRBV5-4	TRBD2	TRBJ2-7	TGTGCCAGCAGCTTGGCCTTCGGAGGTAGCGGGGTCTCCTACGAGCAGTACTTC	CASSLAFGGSGVSYEQYF
-	TRBV3-1/TRBV3-2	TRBD1	TRBJ1-1	TGTGCCAGCAGCCAAAGAAGGGGGCGCGACACTGAAGCTTTCTTT	CASSQRRGRDTEAFF
-	TRBV15	TRBD1	TRBJ2-1	TGTGCCACCATGCCGGGACAGAACTACAATGAGCAGTTCTTC	CATMPGQNYNEQFF
-	TRBV5-1	-	TRBJ1-2	TGCGCCAGCAGCTTGGACAGAGACTATGGCTACACCTTC	CASSLDRDYGYTF
-	TRBV27	TRBD2	TRBJ2-2	TGTGCCAGCAGTTTATTTGGCCTTGGACTAGCGGCGAACACCGGGGAGCTGTTTTTT	CASSLFGLGLAANTGELFF
-	TRBV27	-	TRBJ2-7	TGTGCCAGCAGTGGCGCGGTCGTCTCCTACGAGCAGTACTTC	CASSGAVVSYEQYF
-	TRBV5-1	-	TRBJ2-5	TGCGCCAGCAGCCCCCTCGGGGCGGGGAGAGAGACCCAGTACTTC	CASSPLGAGRETQYF
-	TRBV5-4	-	TRBJ1-2	TGTGCCAGCAGCTTGTTGGTTGGAGGGAACTATGGCTACACCTTC	CASSLLVGGNYGYTF
-	TRBV7-9	-	TRBJ1-2	TGTGCCAGCAGCTTAGGGGGAGGGGATGGCTATGGCTACACCTTC	CASSLGGGDGYGYTF
-	TRBV7-2	TRBD2	TRBJ2-2	TGTGCCAGCAGCGCTCGGACTAGCGGAAACACCGGGGAGCTGTTTTTT	CASSARTSGNTGELFF
few	TRBV4-3	-	TRBJ1-4	TGCGCCAGCAGCCAGGGCTACCTCCGGACGGTAGCGTCTGCAACTAATGAAAAACTGTTTTTT	CASSQGYLRTVASATNEKLFF
-	TRBV28	TRBD1	TRBJ1-5	TGTGCCAGCAGTTTCCAACAGGGGTACGATCAGCCCCAGCATTTT	CASSFQQGYDQPQHF
-	TRBV6-6	TRBD1	TRBJ2-3	TGTGCCAGCAGTAGCCAGGGGGCATTTGCAGATACGCAGTATTTT	CASSSQGAFADTQYF
-	TRBV5-1	TRBD2	TRBJ2-3	TGCGCCAGCAGCCCACCGGCGGGAGGCACAGATACGCAGTATTTT	CASSPPAGGTDTQYF
-	TRBV6-4	TRBD2	TRBJ2-2	TGTGCCAGCCCAGGACTAGCGGGGGCCAGCACCGGGGAGCTGTTTTTT	CASPGLAGASTGELFF
-	TRBV11-2	TRBD1	TRBJ1-6	TGTGCCAGCAGCTTAGCGCCGGGACAGTATAATTCACCCCTCCACTTT	CASSLAPGQYNSPLHF
-	TRBV5-6	-	TRBJ1-5	TGTGCCAGCGGTCTTTACAGGGACAATCAGCCCCAGCATTTT	CASGLYRDNQPQHF
-	TRBV7-2	-	TRBJ2-7	TGTGCCAGCAGCTCAACAGGGTTCGGAGGCTACGAGCAGTACTTC	CASSSTGFGGYEQYF
-	TRBV30	TRBD2	TRBJ2-3	TGTGCCTGGAGACTAGCGGGGGCCCGAGGGACAGATACGCAGTATTTT	CAWRLAGARGTDTQYF
-	TRBV18	TRBD1	TRBJ2-3	TGTGCCAGCTCCTCGTCCGGGACAGCCATCACAGATACGCAGTATTTT	CASSSSGTAITDTQYF
-	TRBV19	-	TRBJ2-3	TGTGCCAGTAGTAACTATGCGAATACGCAGTATTTT	CASSNYANTQYF
-	TRBV10-3	-	TRBJ2-7	TGTGCCATCAGTGCGGCGGACAAATCCGACGAGCAGTACTTC	CAISAADKSDEQYF
few	TRBV19	-	TRBJ2-5	TGTGCCAGTAGCGCCATGGGGGGGGCTGGTACCCAGTACTTC	CASSAMGGAGTQYF
-	TRBV4-1	-	TRBJ1-4	TGCGCCAGCAGCCAAGGGGGCAGGGAGGGTGAAAAACTGTTTTTT	CASSQGGREGEKLFF
-	TRBV6-2/TRBV6-3	TRBD1	TRBJ1-5	TGTGCCAGCAGTGACAGGGGGCTTATTGATCAGCCCCAGCATTTT	CASSDRGLIDQPQHF
-	TRBV29-1	-	TRBJ2-3	TGCAGCGTTGATGAGCCCGTCACAGATACGCAGTATTTT	CSVDEPVTDTQYF
-	TRBV7-9	TRBD1	TRBJ1-2	TGTGCCAGCAGCTTAGTGGACAGGGCCCATGGCTACACCTTC	CASSLVDRAHGYTF
-	TRBV7-9	-	TRBJ2-7	TGTGCCAGCAGTCTAGCCGGGTGGAGGAGGAGGCCCTACGAGCAGTACTTC	CASSLAGWRRRPYEQYF
-	TRBV4-2	-	TRBJ2-2	TGTGCCAGCAGCCAAGATCCAAACACCGGGGAGCTGTTTTTT	CASSQDPNTGELFF
-	TRBV10-3	TRBD1	TRBJ1-2	TGTGCCATCGACGAAGGACAGGGGAACTATGGCTACACCTTC	CAIDEGQGNYGYTF
-	TRBV5-4	TRBD2	TRBJ2-1	TGTGCCAGCAGCTTGGTGCCGGGACTAGCGGGAGGAGGCTCCTACAATGAGCAGTTCTTC	CASSLVPGLAGGGSYNEQFF
-	TRBV19	-	TRBJ1-5	TGTGCCAGTACCCAGGGGTATAGCAATCAGCCCCAGCATTTT	CASTQGYSNQPQHF
-	TRBV7-3	-	TRBJ1-2	TGTGCCAGCAGCTCAGGGGTTGGCTACACCTTC	CASSSGVGYTF
-	TRBV4-2	TRBD2	TRBJ2-5	TGTGCCAGCAGCCCTAGCGGGGGCCTTGGGGAGACCCAGTACTTC	CASSPSGGLGETQYF
-	TRBV5-1	-	TRBJ1-2	TGCGCCAGCAGCAAAGACAGGAACTATGGCTACACCTTC	CASSKDRNYGYTF
-	TRBV19	-	TRBJ1-1	TGTGCCAGTAGTAAGTACGAGATCCCTGAAGCTTTCTTT	CASSKYEIPEAFF
-	TRBV3-1/TRBV3-2	TRBD2	TRBJ2-1	TGTGCCAGCAGCCAAGATCAGTGGCTAGCGGGAGACGGTGAGCAGTTCTTC	CASSQDQWLAGDGEQFF
-	TRBV7-9	-	TRBJ1-3	TGTGCCAGCAGCTTAGAAGGGGGCTCTGGAAACACCATATATTTT	CASSLEGGSGNTIYF
-	TRBV6-2/TRBV6-3	TRBD1	TRBJ2-7	TGTGCCAGCAGCCCCGGACAGGGGAGGTACGAGCAGTACTTC	CASSPGQGRYEQYF
few	TRBV6-5	TRBD2	TRBJ2-5	TGTGCCAGCAGTTTTACCGGGACTAGCGGGCAAGAGACCCAGTACTTC	CASSFTGTSGQETQYF
-	TRBV4-1	-	TRBJ1-5	TGCGCCAGCAGCCATGCAGGTGGTAGCAATCAGCCCCAGCATTTT	CASSHAGGSNQPQHF
-	TRBV28	TRBD1	TRBJ2-7	TGTGCCAGCAGTCCCGCGACAGGGGGCGTCTACGAGCAGTACTTC	CASSPATGGVYEQYF
few	TRBV7-8	-	TRBJ2-7	TGTGCCAGCAGCTTAGATGGCCGCAAACAGGGTCCCCCTAACTACGAGCAGTACTTC	CASSLDGRKQGPPNYEQYF